The 23 T cell receptor beta chains below come from one sample, sequenced in a study of Ad26.COV2.S vaccination and SARS-CoV-2 variants. Profiling relied on immunoSEQ multiplex PCR, and the TCRdb table lists in-frame clones only, not all of them. Of 300,000 to 350,000 clones in the sample, over 80% were seen once. Treatment denoted: 15 to 20 received Ad26.COV2.S at low or high dose, single or two shots; 5 received placebo; per-sample allocation not given. Material that was analyzed had been drawn on day 63 after the first vaccine or placebo injection. Sequenced material: peripheral blood, taken in a trial of Ad26.COV2.S vaccine versus placebo. Every receptor here comes from a person aged 18-60 years who received the Ad26.COV2.S COVID-19 vaccine or a placebo.

This clone was found a few times. The chain combines TRBV11-3 with TRBJ2-7, with 10 positions matching TRBD2. V trimming: 8 bases; J trimming: 2 bases; junction bases outside the gene matches: 6. Germline CDR1 reads SGHNT; CDR2 reads YENEEA. There are 14 residues in the CDR3. The CDR3 DNA reads as TGTGCCAGCCAGCGGGGGGGTGGACCCTACGAGCAGTACTTC. As protein: CASQRGGGPYEQYF.

The V and J genes are TRBV19 and TRBJ2-2; TRBD1 or TRBD2 may be the D gene (7 bases each). V lost 4 bases to trimming and J lost 0 bases, with 12 bases between them. This CDR3 has 16 residues. CDR1 is LNHDA and CDR2 is SQIVND in the germline V gene (reference sequence). Here the CDR3 reads CASSRAGQSNTGELFF. The CDR3 region has the DNA TGTGCCAGTAGTAGAGCGGGACAGTCGAACACCGGGGAGCTGTTTTTT. The whole variable domain, remainder taken from reference TRBV19 and TRBJ2-2, is DGGITQSPKYLFRKEGQNVTLSCEQNLNHDAMYWYRQDPGQGLRLIYYSQIVNDFQKGDIAEGYSVSREKKESFPLTVTSAQKNPTAFYLCASSRAGQSNTGELFFGEGSRLTVL.

The chain recombines TRBV28 with TRBJ1-5; D is possibly TRBD1 (5 bases). Germline CDR1 reads MDHEN; CDR2 reads SYDVKM. The V end was cut by 1 base, the J end by 6 bases, with 10 bases between. The CDR3 has 14 amino acids. CDR3 coding DNA: TGTGCCAGCAGTTTATTAAGGGGAAGTCAGCCCCAGCATTTT. This encodes CASSLLRGSQPQHF.

Concerning this clone: One end of the junction is discordant with germline, which a read error may explain. The genes are TRBV7-7 and TRBJ2-1; D remains ambiguous. The CDR3 has 13 amino acids. Per the germline V gene, CDR1 is SSHAT and CDR2 is FNYEAQ (reference sequence). CDR3 in amino acids: CASSLAGVNEQFF. CDR3 nucleotide sequence: TGTGCTAGCAGCTTAGCCGGCGTCAATGAGCAGTTCTTC.

The J gene is TRBJ1-1, the V gene TRBV11-3; TRBD1 matches at 8 bases. The CDR3 is 15 residues long. The V gene's germline CDR1 is SGHNT and CDR2 YENEEA. The V segment lost 5 bases and the J segment 1 base; nucleotides outside the gene matches: 6. The CDR3: CASSPRTGTNTEAFF. The CDR3 DNA reads TGTGCCAGCAGCCCACGGACAGGGACGAACACTGAAGCTTTCTTT.

This sequence joins TRBV9 and TRBJ2-2; D gene ambiguous. The CDR3 runs 16 residues. The V end was cut by 4 bases, the J end by 1 base, with 14 bases between. The germline V gene encodes CDR1 SGDLS and CDR2 YYNGEE. CDR3 in DNA: TGTGCCAGCAGCTTAGGCAGGCATAGGAACACCGGGGAGCTGTTTTTT. Translating it yields CASSLGRHRNTGELFF.

The chain has TRBV5-3 and TRBJ2-2; 7 positions agree with TRBD2. TRBV5-3 is an ORF; its function is uncertain. This CDR3 has 14 residues. The J segment lost 5 bases and the V segment lost 4 bases, leaving 5 bases of the junction unmatched. The DNA for the CDR3 is TGTGCCAGAAGCCGGGGGGAAGTGACCGGGGAGCTGTTTTTT. As protein: CARSRGEVTGELFF.

This clone was counted once. This sequence joins TRBV7-9 and TRBJ2-7; no clear D gene. CDR1 is SEHNR, CDR2 FQNEAQ, per germline (reference sequence). The CDR3 sequence is 12 residues long. Trimming removed 4 bases from V and 3 bases from J, with 7 bases in between. The CDR3 region is CASSSEDYEQYF. CDR3 coding DNA: TGTGCCAGCAGCTCCGAGGACTACGAGCAGTACTTC.

The chain recombines TRBV7-3 with TRBJ2-3; 9 bases are a match to TRBD1. The CDR3 length is 16 residues. J lost 4 bases, V lost 8 bases, and 13 bases had no gene match. Germline CDR1 reads SGHTA; CDR2 reads FQGTGA. This chain's CDR3 is CASGAGQGLSPDTQYF. The CDR3 DNA reads as TGTGCCAGCGGGGCCGGACAGGGGCTCTCCCCAGATACGCAGTATTTT.

As for this clone: The limits of the CDR3 on the DNA are not certain, so only TCRdb's listed CDR3 is given. Here the CDR3 reads CASSFQVSGYTF. The chain carries TRBV7-9 and TRBJ1-2; the DNA was not used to check the table's D call, TRBD1. The germline CDR1 and CDR2 sequences are SEHNR and FQNEAQ (reference sequence). The CDR3 is 12 residues long, counting both termini.

V usage is TRBV4-2 and J usage is TRBJ2-7, with 11 bases that match TRBD1. V dropped 4 bases and J dropped 2; count of bases not matched to a gene: 4. The CDR3 runs to 15 residues. Germline V CDR1 and CDR2: LGHNA, YNFKEQ. CDR3 loop: CASSLRTGGPYEQYF. For the CDR3, the DNA is TGTGCCAGCAGCCTTAGGACAGGGGGCCCCTACGAGCAGTACTTC.

The rearrangement uses TRBV7-8 and TRBJ1-1; no firm D call. Trimming took 5 bases from V and 1 from J, leaving 20 bases between them. The germline CDR1 and CDR2 sequences are SGHVS and FQNEAQ. The CDR3 sequence is 17 residues long. The CDR3 reads CASSPLILGDWNTEAFF. As DNA, the CDR3 is TGTGCCAGCAGCCCTCTGATTCTTGGGGATTGGAACACTGAAGCTTTCTTT.

Remarks on this clone: This same CDR3 is encoded by further DNA sequences in the sample. This CDR3 is CASSSQGTDTQYF. DNA of the CDR3: TGCGCCAGCAGCTCACAAGGCACAGATACGCAGTATTTT. This sequence joins TRBV5-1 and TRBJ2-3; D remains ambiguous. The length of the CDR3 is 13 residues. The germline V gene has CDR1 SGHRS and CDR2 YFSETQ. The V gene lost 3 bases and the J gene lost 1 base, with 6 bases spanning the gap.

The table lists this clone with a count of one. The chain links TRBV11-3 to TRBJ2-3; TRBD2 is a possible D gene (6 bases). CDR1 SGHNT and CDR2 YENEEA come from the germline V gene. This CDR3 is built from 14 residues. Trimming took 5 bases from V and 6 from J, leaving 15 bases between them. This CDR3 is CASSPTGARDTQYF. The CDR3 bases are TGTGCCAGCAGCCCTACGGGAGCTCGGGATACGCAGTATTTT.

In this sample, this clone turned up once. V usage is TRBV2 and J usage is TRBJ1-3, with D possibly TRBD1 on 5 matching bases. The CDR3 covers 14 residues. V dropped 6 bases and J dropped 4 bases, with 13 bases sitting between them. Germline V gene lookup returns CDR1 SNHLY and CDR2 FYNNEI. For the CDR3, the DNA is TGTGCCAGCAGCTTAGGGGTGGGCGGAAACACCATATATTTT. Translating it yields CASSLGVGGNTIYF.

V gene TRBV5-5 combines with J gene TRBJ1-3; D remains ambiguous. V shed 4 bases and J shed 4 bases, with 12 bases lying between them. The CDR3 runs to 14 residues. From germline, CDR1 is SGHKS and CDR2 YYEKEE (reference sequence). The CDR3 DNA sequence: TGTGCCAGCAGCCAGCTAACGGGAGGAAACACCATATATTTT. As protein: CASSQLTGGNTIYF.

The genes are TRBV7-8 and TRBJ2-5, with D hard to call. Trimming removed 3 bases at V and 4 bases at J, with 15 bases between. The CDR3 runs to 15 residues. Germline loops: CDR1 SGHVS, CDR2 FQNEAQ. The DNA of the CDR3 is TGTGCCAGCAGCTTCGAGCCAACTCCCACAGAGACCCAGTACTTC. It codes for CASSFEPTPTETQYF.

The CDR3 loop is CARSRGASTDTQYF. The CDR3 DNA reads as TGTGCCAGATCACGGGGGGCGAGCACAGATACGCAGTATTTT. The chain recombines TRBV2 with TRBJ2-3; maybe TRBD2 (7 bases). The CDR3 runs to 14 residues. CDR1 SNHLY and CDR2 FYNNEI come from the germline V gene. The V end lost 9 bases, the J end lost 0 bases, and 13 bases lay between the germline ends.

The V and J genes are TRBV19 and TRBJ1-2; D gene ambiguous. The CDR3 sequence is 15 residues long. V lost 9 bases to trimming and J lost 0 bases, with 17 bases between them. The germline CDR1 and CDR2 sequences are LNHDA and SQIVND (reference sequence). CDR3 loop: CASTPLLHPNYGYTF. CDR3 coding DNA: TGTGCCAGCACCCCTCTACTGCATCCTAACTATGGCTACACCTTC.

This clone is a singleton in its sample. This rearrangement joins TRBV28 to TRBJ2-5; D might be TRBD1 (5 bases). Trimming cost V 6 bases and J 2 bases, with 13 bases left between them. Germline assignment: CDR1 MDHEN and CDR2 SYDVKM. The CDR3 spans 14 residues. The CDR3 is CASSQRQSQETQYF. The CDR3, as DNA: TGTGCCAGCAGCCAAAGACAGAGTCAAGAGACCCAGTACTTC.

The V and J genes are TRBV9 and TRBJ1-6; tentatively, D is TRBD1 (6 bases). This CDR3 is 15 amino acids long. Germline values: CDR1 SGDLS, CDR2 YYNGEE. V was pared by 4 bases and J by 3 bases, with 11 bases between. The CDR3: CASSPRGFYNSPLHF. CDR3 nucleotide sequence: TGTGCCAGCAGCCCCAGGGGCTTCTATAATTCACCCCTCCACTTT.

The chain links TRBV30 to TRBJ1-1; D is ambiguous. CDR1 is GTSNPN, CDR2 SVGIG, per germline (reference sequence). The CDR3 length is 11 residues. V was cut by 8 bases and J by 1 base, with 8 bases left in between. The CDR3 nucleotides read TGTGCCCACCGGGGGAACACTGAAGCTTTCTTT. It specifies CAHRGNTEAFF.

The chain joins TRBV24-1 to TRBJ2-5; 9 bases are a match to TRBD1. Trimming at V came to 5 bases and at J to 2 bases, leaving 8 bases not matched to a gene. The CDR3 has 16 residues. Per the germline V gene, CDR1 is KGHDR and CDR2 is SFDVKD. CDR3 in amino acids: CATSGPDRGGQETQYF. The CDR3 bases are TGTGCCACCAGTGGCCCGGACAGGGGTGGACAAGAGACCCAGTACTTC.